Listed here are 25 T cell receptor beta chains from one sample, sequenced in a study of cytomegalovirus exposure and HLA in healthy donors. The PCR employed 60 Vbeta primers together with 13 Jbeta primers. Profiled with immunoSEQ multiplex PCR; TCRdb holds only in-frame clones, not every one. The sample has some 140,000 clones; nearly 80% are singletons. What was sequenced was PBMCs. The receptor source for this set is a man younger than 45 in good health and CMV-seronegative.

The chain couples TRBV5-4 to TRBJ2-1, with D possibly matching TRBD1 (5 bases). V gave up 0 bases and J gave up 0 bases, with 7 bases separating them. The length of the CDR3 is 15 residues. Germline V CDR1 and CDR2: SGHNT, YYREEE (reference sequence). CDR3 in amino acids: CASSLDRNSYNEQFF. The CDR3 DNA follows: TGTGCCAGCAGCTTGGACAGGAACTCCTACAATGAGCAGTTCTTC. The variable domain in full, with the rest retrieved from reference TRBV5-4 and TRBJ2-1, is ETGVTQSPTHLIKTRGQQVTLRCSSQSGHNTVSWYQQALGQGPQFIFQYYREEENGRGNFPPRFSGLQFPNYSSELNVNALELDDSALYLCASSLDRNSYNEQFFGPGTRLTVL.

The V call is TRBV25-1, the J call TRBJ1-1, with D perhaps matching TRBD1 (5 bases). Trimming stripped 10 bases from V and 3 bases from J, with 15 bases between. Looked up from germline, CDR1 is MGHDK and CDR2 is SYGVNS. The CDR3 covers 13 residues. This chain's CDR3 is CATQTDRHTEAFF. For the CDR3, the DNA is TGTGCCACCCAAACTGACAGACACACTGAAGCTTTCTTT.

The chain has TRBV18 and TRBJ1-2, with D uncertain. The ends were cut back, 4 bases at V and 3 bases at J, with 12 bases in the middle. This CDR3 region has 14 residues. The germline CDR1 and CDR2 sequences are KGHSH and LQKENI. This chain's CDR3 is CASSREVRDYGYTF. As DNA, the CDR3 is TGTGCCAGCTCACGTGAAGTGAGAGACTATGGCTACACCTTC.

The chain combines TRBV4-1 with TRBJ1-1; TRBD1 matches 8 bases. Germline V gene lookup returns CDR1 MGHRA and CDR2 YSYEKL. J lost 7 bases, V lost 4 bases, and 5 bases had no gene match. The CDR3 length is 13 residues. The CDR3 DNA reads TGCGCCAGCAGCCCCTTACAGGGGGATGAAGCTTTCTTT. Amino acid sequence: CASSPLQGDEAFF.

The chain recombines TRBV6-5 with TRBJ2-1, with D perhaps matching TRBD1 or TRBD2 (5 bases each). There are 15 residues in the CDR3. The germline V and J ends were trimmed by 6 bases and 7 bases, with 19 bases remaining between them. The V gene's germline CDR1 is MNHEY and CDR2 SVGAGI. The CDR3 protein is CASRYGAQQVNEQFF. In DNA, the CDR3 is TGTGCCAGCAGATACGGGGCGCAGCAGGTAAATGAGCAGTTCTTC.

The chain carries TRBV6-5 and TRBJ2-2, with 9 bases fitting TRBD2. The CDR3 totals 15 residues. Germline V CDR1 and CDR2: MNHEY, SVGAGI. Trimming at V came to 0 bases and at J to 7 bases, leaving 3 bases not matched to a gene. Written as DNA, the CDR3 is TGTGCCAGCAGTTACTCGGCGGGAGGGGTCGGGGAGCTGTTTTTT. It is translated as CASSYSAGGVGELFF.

About this clone itself: Because the CDR3 is missing its conserved closing phenylalanine or tryptophan, this is likely a read error. It is unclear where the CDR3 begins or ends on the DNA, so no DNA is shown, and the CDR3 is as TCRdb lists it. The chain links TRBV27 to TRBJ2-3; the DNA was not compared with TRBD2, the D call given in the table. CDR1 is MNHEY and CDR2 is SMNVEV in the germline V gene (reference sequence). The CDR3 adds up to 12 amino acids, both ends counted. CDR3: CASSFRSRGDSL.

This chain uses TRBV25-1 with TRBJ1-3; D is possibly TRBD1 (6 bases). The V and J ends lost 8 bases and 2 bases respectively, with 16 bases between them. The CDR3 contains 15 residues. Germline CDR1 MGHDK, CDR2 SYGVNS. CDR3 nucleotide sequence: TGTGCCAGCTCTAGCTGGGGGGGCACTGGAAACACCATATATTTT. The encoded protein is CASSSWGGTGNTIYF. The full variable domain, with the rest looked up from reference TRBV25-1 and TRBJ1-3, is EADIYQTPRYLVIGTGKKITLECSQTMGHDKMYWYQQDPGMELHLIHYSYGVNSTEKGDLSSESTVSRIRTEHFPLTLESARPSHTSQYLCASSSWGGTGNTIYFGEGSWLTVV.

V is TRBV6-4 and J is TRBJ1-6; D is ambiguous. V dropped 4 bases and J dropped 7 bases, with 8 bases sitting between them. The CDR3 length is 13 residues. Germline V gene lookup returns CDR1 MRHNA and CDR2 SNTAGT. CDR3 DNA sequence: TGTGCCAGCAGTGTCTACCCAAATTCACCCCTCCACTTT. This translates into CASSVYPNSPLHF.

In nucleotides, the CDR3 is TGTGCCAGTACAGGGGGAAGTCAGCCCCAGCATTTT. Translated: CASTGGSQPQHF. The chain recombines TRBV6-6 with TRBJ1-5; 8 bases agree with TRBD1. Trimming removed 9 bases from V and 6 bases from J; junction bases left unmatched: 4. Germline loops: CDR1 MNHNY, CDR2 SVGAGI (reference sequence). The CDR3 contains 12 residues.

V and J are TRBV5-1 and TRBJ2-2, with 11 bases lining up with TRBD2. CDR3 length: 18 amino acids. The germline V gene encodes CDR1 SGHRS and CDR2 YFSETQ. After removal of 3 bases from V and 0 bases from J, the junction contained 7 bases not matched to a gene. The DNA of the CDR3 is TGCGCCAGCAGCTATTTACCGGGACTAGCGGCGAACACCGGGGAGCTGTTTTTT. Protein sequence: CASSYLPGLAANTGELFF. The full variable domain, its missing parts supplied by reference TRBV5-1 and TRBJ2-2, is KAGVTQTPRYLIKTRGQQVTLSCSPISGHRSVSWYQQTPGQGLQFLFEYFSETQRNKGNFPGRFSGRQFSNSRSEMNVSTLELGDSALYLCASSYLPGLAANTGELFFGEGSRLTVL.

Turning to this clone: The germline gene is not matched at one end of the junction; a read error may be the cause. The genes are TRBV29-1 and TRBJ2-5; the D gene is possibly TRBD1 (6 bases). The J call may be incorrect, as the DNA end agrees better with TRBJ2-7. The CDR3 consists of 15 residues. Per the germline V gene, CDR1 is SQVTM and CDR2 is ANQGSEA. The CDR3 protein is CSVATDSPRSSEQYF. The CDR3, as DNA: TGCAGCGTGGCTACGGACAGCCCCCGGTCCTCCGAGCAGTACTTC.

The chain carries TRBV6-1 and TRBJ2-5, with D perhaps TRBD2 (5 bases). Germline V gives CDR1 MNHNS, CDR2 SASEGT. The CDR3 runs to 15 residues. Trimming shortened V by 0 bases and J by 5 bases, and 13 bases separated the two germline ends. In DNA, the CDR3 is TGTGCCAGCAGTGAAGCGGAGGCTGGTGGGGAGACCCAGTACTTC. It is translated as CASSEAEAGGETQYF.

The V gene is TRBV6-5, the J gene TRBJ1-1; D is perhaps TRBD1 (6 bases). Between the trimmed V and J ends, which lost 10 bases and 1 base, there was a span of 13 bases. Germline CDR1 MNHEY, CDR2 SVGAGI. CDR3 length: 13 amino acids. The CDR3 nucleotides read TGTGCCACCCACAGGGTGCAGAACACTGAAGCTTTCTTT. Translated, it gives CATHRVQNTEAFF.

This clone was found a few times. CDR3 sequence reads: CASRPTGNYGYTF. CDR3 nucleotide sequence: TGTGCCAGCAGGCCGACAGGGAACTATGGCTACACCTTC. This chain uses TRBV5-6 with TRBJ1-2; 7 nucleotides line up with TRBD1. The CDR3 totals 13 residues. The J segment lost 2 bases and the V segment lost 5 bases, leaving 3 bases of the junction unmatched. Germline CDR1 reads SGHDT; CDR2 reads YYEEEE.

DNA of the CDR3: TGCGCCAGCAGCTTCCTGGGCGGGGAGGCTGGATCACCCCTCCACTTT. Amino acid sequence: CASSFLGGEAGSPLHF. The genes are TRBV5-1 and TRBJ1-6; D uncertain. Germline-derived CDR1 and CDR2 are SGHRS and YFSETQ. V shed 2 bases and J shed 10 bases, with 19 bases lying between them. The CDR3 contains 16 residues.

This clone was detected only a few times. J is TRBJ1-1 and V is TRBV6-5; D call uncertain. Germline V CDR1 and CDR2: MNHEY, SVGAGI. The V gene lost 4 bases and the J gene lost 0 bases, with 6 bases spanning the gap. The CDR3 loop spans 13 amino acids. This CDR3 reads CASSSTVNTEAFF. The CDR3 nucleotides read TGTGCCAGCAGTTCCACAGTGAACACTGAAGCTTTCTTT.

This chain joins TRBV5-6 and TRBJ2-5; maybe TRBD2 (5 bases). The V gene's germline CDR1 is SGHDT and CDR2 YYEEEE. The CDR3 is made up of 14 amino acids. Trimming shortened V by 4 bases and J by 0 bases, and 10 bases separated the two germline ends. The CDR3 reads CASSPDGNQETQYF. CDR3 sequence (DNA): TGTGCCAGCAGCCCAGACGGGAACCAAGAGACCCAGTACTTC.

The chain has TRBV29-1 and TRBJ2-6; a possible D gene is TRBD2 (7 bases). CDR1 and CDR2 (germline): SQVTM, ANQGSEA. The V end lost 0 bases, the J end lost 0 bases, and 18 bases lay between the germline ends. The CDR3 has 19 amino acids. The CDR3 DNA reads as TGCAGCGTTGAAGATTTGCGGGGGCGTCAATACTCTGGGGCCAACGTCCTGACTTTC. Translated, it gives CSVEDLRGRQYSGANVLTF.

Of note for this clone: Other DNA sequences within the sample encode an identical CDR3. This chain connects TRBV27 to TRBJ2-7; D ambiguous. Germline V gene sequence: CDR1 MNHEY, CDR2 SMNVEV (reference sequence). V lost 2 bases and J lost 3, with 8 bases in between. The CDR3 is 13 residues long. This CDR3 is CASSLGQDYEQYF. The CDR3 DNA follows: TGTGCCAGCAGTTTAGGGCAGGACTACGAGCAGTACTTC.

The rearrangement links TRBV20-1 to TRBJ2-1; 7 bases agree with TRBD2. Looked up from germline, CDR1 is DFQATT and CDR2 is SNEGSKA (reference sequence). CDR3 length: 11 amino acids. The V and J ends lost 3 bases and 10 bases, in that order; junction bases with no gene match: 3. This chain's CDR3 is CSASLAGEQFF. The CDR3 DNA reads TGCAGTGCTAGTTTAGCGGGCGAGCAGTTCTTC.

The genes are TRBV7-2 and TRBJ2-7; D possibly corresponds to TRBD1 (6 bases). CDR3 length: 16 residues. Trimming took off 5 bases at V and 3 bases at J, with 20 bases between the two ends. CDR1 is SGHTA and CDR2 is FQGNSA in the germline V gene. The CDR3 loop reads CASSPKIRDTSYEQYF. CDR3 sequence (DNA): TGTGCCAGCAGCCCTAAGATCCGGGACACCAGCTACGAGCAGTACTTC.

The rearrangement links TRBV2 to TRBJ2-3, with 7 bases matching TRBD2. Looked up from germline, CDR1 is SNHLY and CDR2 is FYNNEI. The junction had 9 bases not matched to a gene; V was cut back by 5 bases and J by 4 bases. CDR3 size: 15 residues. As DNA, the CDR3 is TGTGCCAGCAGTCCCCTGGCGGGAGCGTCAGATACGCAGTATTTT. This encodes CASSPLAGASDTQYF.

V is TRBV7-9 and J is TRBJ2-5, with TRBD2 matching over 8 bases. Trimming cost V 3 bases and J 5 bases; bases outside gene matches: 5. CDR1 SEHNR and CDR2 FQNEAQ come from the germline V gene (reference sequence). This CDR3 is built from 14 residues. CDR3 sequence (DNA): TGTGCCAGCAGCTTCGCGGGGGGCAGGGAGACCCAGTACTTC. Its protein product is CASSFAGGRETQYF.

The V gene is TRBV25-1, the J gene TRBJ2-7; unclear D gene. This CDR3 spans 10 amino acids. CDR1 is MGHDK and CDR2 is SYGVNS in the germline V gene. The V gene lost 6 bases and the J gene lost 3 bases, with 3 bases spanning the gap. The CDR3 loop reads CASSYYEQYF. The DNA for the CDR3 is TGTGCCAGCAGCTACTACGAGCAGTACTTC.